The rows below give T cell receptor beta chains drawn from one sample of a study of T cells in localized non-small cell lung cancer. Only in-frame clones appear in the TCRdb table, and some are missing; sequencing was by immunoSEQ multiplex PCR. The sample lists about 24,000 clones, around 88% occurring once. The sequencing used peripheral blood mononuclear cells, collected before any cancer treatment. These receptors all stem from a woman aged 40-69 years with stage III lung adenocarcinoma. The CDR3 runs from the conserved cysteine through the conserved F or W. The order of the fields is D gene, V gene, J gene, clone size, CDR3 DNA, CDR3 protein. The D gene is left open where the match is weak. Clone size is shown for a subset of rows, as once, few, many or a class of expanded clone.

D: .; V: TRBV19; J: TRBJ1-2; size: .; DNA: TGTGCCAGTAGCTACGAGTGGAACTATGGCTACACCTTC; CDR3: CASSYEWNYGYTF
D: TRBD1; V: TRBV28; J: TRBJ1-2; size: .; DNA: TGTGCCAGCAGTCCCGGGACAGGGAAGTATGGCTACACCTTC; CDR3: CASSPGTGKYGYTF
D: TRBD1; V: TRBV5-6; J: TRBJ2-7; size: .; DNA: TGTGCCAGCAGCTGGGAACCGGGACAGGGGCCCCACGAGCAGTACTTC; CDR3: CASSWEPGQGPHEQYF
D: .; V: TRBV5-1; J: TRBJ2-3; size: .; DNA: TGCGCCAGCAGCTTGGTGGTCCCTAGCACAGATACGCAGTATTTT; CDR3: CASSLVVPSTDTQYF
D: TRBD2; V: TRBV27; J: TRBJ2-5; size: .; DNA: TGTGCCAGCGGGTCACTAGCGGGGGAAACCTGGGGGGAGACCCAGTACTTC; CDR3: CASGSLAGETWGETQYF
D: .; V: TRBV21-1; J: TRBJ2-5; size: .; DNA: TGTGCCAGCAGCAAAGGAGGAAGCCCGGAGGATACCTGGGAGACCCAGTACTTC; CDR3: CASSKGGSPEDTWETQYF
D: TRBD1; V: TRBV7-9; J: TRBJ2-1; size: .; DNA: TGTGCCAGCAGCTTAGAGGGACAGCCCTGGTCTGAGCAGTTCTTC; CDR3: CASSLEGQPWSEQFF
D: TRBD1; V: TRBV9; J: TRBJ2-1; size: .; DNA: TGTGCCAGCAGCGTGGGACAGGGGGCCTACAATGAGCAGTTCTTC; CDR3: CASSVGQGAYNEQFF
D: TRBD1; V: TRBV5-4; J: TRBJ2-4; size: once; DNA: TGTGCCAGCAGCGTGGACAGGGGGACAAACATTCAGTACTTC; CDR3: CASSVDRGTNIQYF
D: .; V: TRBV10-3; J: TRBJ2-7; size: .; DNA: TGTGCCATCAGGACAGGAAAGGATTACGAGCAGTACTTC; CDR3: CAIRTGKDYEQYF
D: TRBD1; V: TRBV6-4; J: TRBJ1-4; size: .; DNA: TGTGCCAGCAGTCCTGGACAGGGACGAGGAATTGAAAAACTGTTTTTT; CDR3: CASSPGQGRGIEKLFF
D: .; V: TRBV7-9; J: TRBJ2-7; size: .; DNA: TGTGCCAGCAGCTTAGTTACCTCCGAGCAGTACTTC; CDR3: CASSLVTSEQYF
D: TRBD1; V: TRBV7-2; J: TRBJ2-3; size: .; DNA: TGTGCCAGCGGAAGGACAGGTAGCACAGATACGCAGTATTTT; CDR3: CASGRTGSTDTQYF
D: TRBD2; V: TRBV7-2; J: TRBJ2-1; size: .; DNA: TGTGCCAGCAGCTTCTACGGGACTAGCGCCTCAGCTGGGCAGTTCTTC; CDR3: CASSFYGTSASAGQFF
D: TRBD1; V: TRBV9; J: TRBJ1-2; size: .; DNA: TGTGCCAGCAGCGACAGGGGGACGCGGGGCTACACCTTC; CDR3: CASSDRGTRGYTF
D: .; V: TRBV30; J: TRBJ1-4; size: .; DNA: TGTGCCTGGAGTTCGACTCGTTGGGCGGGGGAGGAAAAACTGTTTTTT; CDR3: CAWSSTRWAGEEKLFF
D: TRBD1; V: TRBV18; J: TRBJ2-3; size: .; DNA: TGTGCCAGCTCACCATTGGGACAGGGGTCCGGCACAGATACGCAGTATTTT; CDR3: CASSPLGQGSGTDTQYF
D: .; V: TRBV6-5; J: TRBJ2-7; size: large; DNA: TGTGCCAGCAGTTACGGTGGGGAGCAGTACTTC; CDR3: CASSYGGEQYF
D: .; V: TRBV7-9; J: TRBJ1-4; size: .; DNA: TGTGCCAGCAGCCGAGCGGCAACTAATGAAAAACTGTTTTTT; CDR3: CASSRAATNEKLFF
D: .; V: TRBV5-1; J: TRBJ2-2; size: few; DNA: TGCGCCAGCAGCTTGGGGCACCGGGACAAGAACACCGGGGAGCTGTTTTTT; CDR3: CASSLGHRDKNTGELFF
D: TRBD1; V: TRBV7-8; J: TRBJ1-4; size: .; DNA: TGTGCCAGCAGCTTCCAGACACCGGGACAGACCCTAAGGGCCGAGGGAAGACTGTTTTTT; CDR3: CASSFQTPGQTLRAEGRLFF
D: .; V: TRBV4-3; J: TRBJ1-6; size: .; DNA: TGCGCCAGCAGCCCCGGGGGGGGCGGTAATTCACCCCTCCACTTT; CDR3: CASSPGGGGNSPLHF
D: TRBD1; V: TRBV2; J: TRBJ1-5; size: .; DNA: TGTGCCAGCAGTCTACAGGGGGGGCTCAATCAGCCCCAGCATTTT; CDR3: CASSLQGGLNQPQHF
D: .; V: TRBV7-7; J: TRBJ2-5; size: once; DNA: TGTGCCAGCAGCACTGGACTGGCGGAGACCCAGTACTTC; CDR3: CASSTGLAETQYF
D: .; V: TRBV7-8; J: TRBJ1-6; size: few; DNA: TGTGCCAGCAGCTTGGGGAATTCACCCCTCCACTTT; CDR3: CASSLGNSPLHF
D: .; V: TRBV9; J: TRBJ2-3; size: .; DNA: TGTGCCAGCAGCGTAGAGGCTAACGGGGATACGCAGTATTTT; CDR3: CASSVEANGDTQYF
D: .; V: TRBV27; J: TRBJ2-7; size: .; DNA: TGTGCCAGCAGGAGAGGAGGGGGATTCTACGAGCAGTACTTC; CDR3: CASRRGGGFYEQYF
D: TRBD2; V: TRBV7-2; J: TRBJ2-3; size: once; DNA: TGTGCCAGCAGCTTCCAGCGGGAATCCACAGATACGCAGTATTTT; CDR3: CASSFQRESTDTQYF
D: TRBD2; V: TRBV7-2; J: TRBJ2-7; size: .; DNA: TGTGCCAGCAGCGGGACCGGCGAGCGGGGGGTCGAGCAGTACTTC; CDR3: CASSGTGERGVEQYF
D: .; V: TRBV5-1; J: TRBJ2-1; size: once; DNA: TGCGCCAGCAGCTTGGAACTAGTGGACAATGAGCAGTTCTTC; CDR3: CASSLELVDNEQFF
D: TRBD2; V: TRBV27; J: TRBJ2-7; size: .; DNA: TGTGCCAGCAGTCTTTATTTCTCCGGGGGGGCCTCCTACGAGCAGTACTTC; CDR3: CASSLYFSGGASYEQYF
D: .; V: TRBV7-3; J: TRBJ1-5; size: .; DNA: TGTGCCAGCAGCTTAGAACGGTATAGCAATCAGCCCCAGCATTTT; CDR3: CASSLERYSNQPQHF
D: TRBD2; V: TRBV18; J: TRBJ2-3; size: .; DNA: TGTGCCAGCTCACAGGAGCGGGGGAGCGGCACAGATACGCAGTATTTT; CDR3: CASSQERGSGTDTQYF
D: .; V: TRBV13; J: TRBJ2-1; size: .; DNA: TGTGCCAGCAGCTCACCACTTTACGGGGCAACTTACAATGAGCAGTTCTTC; CDR3: CASSSPLYGATYNEQFF
D: TRBD2; V: TRBV4-3; J: TRBJ2-1; size: few; DNA: TGCGCCAGCAGCCAAGCTCCTAGCGGGGGGACGGGCAATGAGCAGTTCTTC; CDR3: CASSQAPSGGTGNEQFF
D: TRBD1; V: TRBV7-9; J: TRBJ1-4; size: once; DNA: TGTGCCAGCAGCTTCGGGACAGCAACTAATGAAAAACTGTTTTTT; CDR3: CASSFGTATNEKLFF
D: .; V: TRBV11-3; J: TRBJ1-3; size: few; DNA: TGTGCCAGCAGCTCGGGGTCAACGGGAAACACCATATATTTT; CDR3: CASSSGSTGNTIYF
D: .; V: TRBV6-1; J: TRBJ2-7; size: .; DNA: TGTGCCAGCAGTGGCCCTACTAGTGCTCGCGGCTTC; CDR3: CASSGPTSARGF
D: .; V: TRBV10-3; J: TRBJ2-6; size: once; DNA: TGTGCCATCAGTGGATCTGGGGCCAACGTCCTGACTTTC; CDR3: CAISGSGANVLTF
D: .; V: TRBV2; J: TRBJ2-1; size: .; DNA: TGTGCCAGCAGAGAGGGACTTGTCTACAATGAGCAGTTCTTC; CDR3: CASREGLVYNEQFF
D: .; V: TRBV9; J: TRBJ2-5; size: .; DNA: TGTGCCAGCAGCCCTACCTCAACAACTGAGACCCAGTACTTC; CDR3: CASSPTSTTETQYF
D: TRBD2; V: TRBV4-3; J: TRBJ2-4; size: .; DNA: TGCGCCAGCAGCCAAGGGGGACTAGAGCCTACGGTTCAGTACTTC; CDR3: CASSQGGLEPTVQYF
D: .; V: TRBV15; J: TRBJ1-5; size: .; DNA: TGTGCCACCTCGAGAGGGCCAGTGCGCAATCAGCCCCAGCATTTT; CDR3: CATSRGPVRNQPQHF
D: .; V: TRBV11-3; J: TRBJ2-6; size: few; DNA: TGTGCCAGCAGCCGTGGGGGATCTGGGGCCAACGTCCTGACTTTC; CDR3: CASSRGGSGANVLTF
D: TRBD2; V: TRBV2; J: TRBJ2-3; size: .; DNA: TGTGCCAGCAGGGCGACTAGCCCAGATACGCAGTATTTT; CDR3: CASRATSPDTQYF
D: .; V: TRBV28; J: TRBJ2-5; size: .; DNA: TGTGCCAGCGCCAGATTTGGGGAGACCCAGTACTTC; CDR3: CASARFGETQYF
D: TRBD1; V: TRBV6-5; J: TRBJ2-7; size: once; DNA: TGTGCCATCTGGGACAGGGGTATGTACTTC; CDR3: CAIWDRGMYF
D: .; V: TRBV7-9; J: TRBJ2-3; size: .; DNA: TGTGCCAGCAGCTTAGGGATCCTGGGGGGCACAGATACGCAGTATTTT; CDR3: CASSLGILGGTDTQYF
D: TRBD1; V: TRBV5-1; J: TRBJ2-2; size: .; DNA: TGCGCCAGCAGCTTACAAACAGGGGCAAACACCGGGGAGCTGTTTTTT; CDR3: CASSLQTGANTGELFF
D: .; V: TRBV18; J: TRBJ2-5; size: few; DNA: TGTGCCAGCTCACCACCTTCGGAGACCCAGTACTTC; CDR3: CASSPPSETQYF
D: TRBD2; V: TRBV5-1; J: TRBJ2-3; size: .; DNA: TGCGCCAGCGGAACTAGCGGGAGGGCGGCAGATACGCAGTATTTT; CDR3: CASGTSGRAADTQYF
D: TRBD1; V: TRBV5-4; J: TRBJ2-7; size: .; DNA: TGTGCCAGCAGCCCGACAGGGACAGCCCCCATCAACGAGCAGTACTTC; CDR3: CASSPTGTAPINEQYF
D: .; V: TRBV28; J: TRBJ1-1; size: .; DNA: TGTGCCAGCAGTTTGTCTTTCGACACTGAAGCTTTCTTT; CDR3: CASSLSFDTEAFF
D: .; V: TRBV18; J: TRBJ1-5; size: few; DNA: TGTGCCAGCTCTCTCAACAGGGAACGTCAGCCCCAGCATTTT; CDR3: CASSLNRERQPQHF
D: .; V: TRBV13; J: TRBJ1-1; size: .; DNA: TGTGCCAGCAGCTTAGATAACCCCTGGACAGTCGGAACACCCAACACTGAAGCTTTCTTT; CDR3: CASSLDNPWTVGTPNTEAFF
D: .; V: TRBV6-1; J: TRBJ1-2; size: .; DNA: TGTGCCAGCAGTGAAAAGGCACAGGTCTATGGCTACACCTTC; CDR3: CASSEKAQVYGYTF
D: TRBD2; V: TRBV7-9; J: TRBJ2-3; size: .; DNA: TGTGCCAGCAGCTCCGAGGGAGGGGAGACGCAGTATTTT; CDR3: CASSSEGGETQYF